This T cell receptor (beta chain) emerged from a study of OX40 agonist ivuxolimab in advanced cancers. On cycle 4 day 1 and cycle 7 day 1, as well as at baseline, blood was sampled. Worth noting for this clone: In the same sample, other DNA sequences code for this CDR3.

The CDR3 runs 15 residues. V gave up 0 bases and J gave up 4 bases, with 10 bases separating them. CDR1 and CDR2 (germline): KGHSH, LQKENI. TCRdb keeps only in-frame clones here, not all; method: immunoSEQ multiplex PCR. The repertoire holds tens of thousands of clones, with about 86% as singletons. This sequence was found in an adult with an advanced solid tumor such as melanoma, head and neck, liver or kidney cancer. This material consisted of CD4+ or CD8+ T cells sorted from blood, taken in a trial of the OX40 agonist ivuxolimab. The chain joins TRBV18 to TRBJ2-1; D unresolved. As DNA, the CDR3 is TGTGCCAGCTCACCACCAGGGCGAGAATACAATGAGCAGTTCTTC. Amino acid sequence: CASSPPGREYNEQFF. The variable domain in full, with the rest retrieved from reference TRBV18 and TRBJ2-1, is NAGVMQNPRHLVRRRGQEARLRCSPMKGHSHVYWYRQLPEEGLKFMVYLQKENIIDESGMPKERFSAEFPKEGPSILRIQQVVRGDSAAYFCASSPPGREYNEQFFGPGTRLTVL.